This T cell receptor (beta chain) is drawn from a study of blood T cell repertoires in COVID-19. About the research overall: T cells, B-cell-depleted T cells, or PBMCs supplied cDNA or gDNA.

V trimming: 4 bases; J trimming: 2 bases; junction bases outside the gene matches: 9. This CDR3 is built from 16 residues. The germline gives CDR1 SQVTM, CDR2 ANQGSEA. Per the authors' pipeline: Reference gene primer amplification yielded estimated nucleated cell counts. Clones were sequenced by immunoSEQ multiplex PCR, and TCRdb holds only the in-frame ones, with some missing. The DNA gave D and trimming, while V, J and clone size come from that table. The sample lists around 120,000 clones; about 80% were seen once. V usage is TRBV29-1 and J usage is TRBJ2-2; 8 positions match TRBD2. This TCR derives from a man in his 70s with acute or convalescent COVID-19. The material sequenced was peripheral blood. The chain's CDR3 is CSVGRGSGANTGELFF. CDR3 sequence (DNA): TGCAGCGTTGGGAGGGGTAGCGGGGCCAACACCGGGGAGCTGTTTTTT.